Reported below is one T cell receptor (beta chain). The antigen remains undetermined. Compared with germline, one end of the junction differs, possibly owing to a read error. The CDR3 has 15 amino acids. Germline CDR1 reads SGHAT; CDR2 reads FQNNGV. The sample comes from a study of cytotoxic CD8 clonotypes in ibrutinib-treated CLL. Study information: Response was recorded as partial in roughly 24 patients and complete in 2; at median approximately six years, approximately 15 remained remitted and some twelve had progressed.

The repertoire was sequenced with immunoSEQ multiplex PCR; TCRdb's copy has only in-frame clones and lacks some. The table shows about 68,000 clones, with 90% occurring only once. Notes on the study in general: Baseline clonality, higher than in age-matched healthy donors, tracked circulating CD8+ T-cell counts. The study found clonality rose at ibrutinib response, then fell toward baseline at progression. Treatment saw public clonotypes, which were uncommon, either contract or stay stable.

This specimen was PBMCs, taken after 12 months of ibrutinib treatment. V usage is TRBV11-2 and J usage is TRBJ1-2, with TRBD1 matching 10 bases. The receptor was derived from a human donor with chronic lymphocytic leukemia. The CDR3: CASSLATGTGVGGLF. In DNA form, the CDR3 reads TGTGCCAGCAGCTTAGCAACCGGGACAGGGGTCGGTGGGCTCTTC.